The source of this TCR beta chain is a study of blood T cells in healthy people across ages. For the second PCR, which ran for about 7 to 12 cycles, a sample-barcoded 5' primer and a J-beta primer mix were used. Via MiXCR, TCRdb re-called the 5' RACE reads, giving one row per CDR3 protein. Altogether approximately 900,000 distinct CDR3 sequences are present, approximately 49% being singletons, with the ten largest covering about an eighth. V dropped 6 bases and J dropped 4 bases, with 15 bases sitting between them. Germline V gene sequence: CDR1 MDHEN, CDR2 SYDVKM. CDR3 length equals 14 residues. This clonotype was recorded a few times.

The TCR comes from a man in his thirties or forties in good health. The chain couples TRBV28 to TRBJ1-2; a possible D gene is TRBD1 (6 bases). Material: blood. The CDR3 DNA reads TGTGCCAGCAGCCCAGCCGGGGGGGCCTATGGCTACACCTTC. This codes for CASSPAGGAYGYTF.